This TCR beta chain comes out of a study of blood T cells in healthy people across ages. The CDR3 contains 15 residues. Germline V gene lookup returns CDR1 SEHNR and CDR2 FQNEAQ (reference sequence). V gave up 3 bases and J gave up 0 bases, with 10 bases separating them. The authors isolated at least 6.5 million PBMCs per sample. The use of a sample-barcoded 5' primer and a J-beta primer mix characterized a second PCR of roughly 6 to 11 cycles. TCRdb called the 5' RACE reads again in MiXCR, with one record for every CDR3 protein. The sample shows roughly 930,000 distinct CDR3 sequences, around 49% of them seen only once.

The specimen was blood. This TCR was sampled from a man aged 25 to 40 in good health. The rearrangement uses TRBV7-9 and TRBJ2-3; D gene ambiguous. The CDR3 region has the DNA TGTGCCAGCAGCTTTAGGTCCCAGAGCACAGATACGCAGTATTTT. This encodes CASSFRSQSTDTQYF.